Below are 29 T cell receptor beta chains sequenced from a single sample in a study of neurological immune-mediated disorders. TCRdb called the 5' RACE reads again in MiXCR, with one record for every CDR3 protein. The sample carries 55,000 to 70,000 distinct CDR3 sequences, 11% recorded once. The sample consisted of PBMCs. The receptors were sampled from a man between 60 and 75 years old in good health.

This clonotype was seen repeatedly, ten times or more. This sequence joins TRBV6-6 and TRBJ2-5; D gene ambiguous. The CDR3 consists of 12 residues. Trimming pared 7 bases from V and 5 bases from J, leaving 11 bases between. Germline CDR1 MNHNY, CDR2 SVGAGI (reference sequence). CDR3 sequence reads: CASTLREETQYF. The CDR3 DNA reads as TGTGCCAGCACCCTAAGAGAGGAGACCCAGTACTTC.

This clonotype came up many times. This chain connects TRBV12-3 or TRBV12-4 to TRBJ2-5, with TRBD2 identical over 12 bases. The CDR3 is made up of 15 amino acids. V gave up 5 bases and J gave up 12 bases; unmatched junction bases: 13. The CDR3 nucleotides are TGTGCCAGCAGTCTCCCGACTAGCGGGGGCCGGGTTAAGTACTTC. It specifies CASSLPTSGGRVKYF.

This clonotype appeared many times. The V and J genes are TRBV5-1 and TRBJ1-2; 8 nucleotides align to TRBD1. CDR3 size: 14 residues. Trimming removed 3 bases from V and 6 bases from J; junction bases left unmatched: 7. Looked up from germline, CDR1 is SGHRS and CDR2 is YFSETQ. The CDR3 loop reads CASSWTGSLDGYTF. The CDR3 nucleotides read TGCGCCAGCAGCTGGACAGGGTCGTTGGATGGCTACACCTTC.

This clonotype was counted at least ten times. The CDR3 here is CASSLDGTGHLYGYTF. The DNA of the CDR3 is TGTGCCAGCAGCTTAGACGGGACAGGTCATTTGTATGGCTACACCTTC. V is TRBV7-2 and J is TRBJ1-2; 8 nucleotides align to TRBD1. This CDR3 spans 16 amino acids. The V segment lost 1 base and the J segment 5 bases; nucleotides outside the gene matches: 9. Looked up from germline, CDR1 is SGHTA and CDR2 is FQGNSA.

This clonotype has ten or more counts. This chain links TRBV28 with TRBJ2-5; no firm D call. Germline CDR1 reads MDHEN; CDR2 reads SYDVKM. The V end lost 11 bases, the J end lost 7 bases, and 14 bases lay between the germline ends. This CDR3 has 11 residues. This chain's CDR3 is CAAGRAATQYF. DNA of the CDR3: TGTGCCGCTGGACGGGCGGCGACCCAGTACTTC. Using reference TRBV28 and TRBJ2-5 for the parts outside the CDR3, the full variable domain is DVKVTQSSRYLVKRTGEKVFLECVQDMDHENMFWYRQDPGLGLRLIYFSYDVKMKEKGDIPEGYSVSREKKERFSLILESASTNQTSMYLCAAGRAATQYFGPGTRLLVL.

As for this clonotype: This may arise from a read error, as a much more abundant clone is one base away. The chain has TRBV7-2 and TRBJ2-3; unclear D gene. From germline, CDR1 is SGHTA and CDR2 FQGNSA. The germline V and J ends were trimmed by 7 bases and 0 bases, with 14 bases remaining between them. The CDR3 runs 15 residues. The CDR3 here is CASIFQATSTDTQYF. CDR3 nucleotides: TGTGCCAGCATCTTTCAGGCTACTAGCACAGATACGCAGTATTTT.

This clonotype was counted ten times or more. The chain joins TRBV7-2 to TRBJ2-3, with D unresolved. Germline V gene lookup returns CDR1 SGHTA and CDR2 FQGNSA. The CDR3 extends over 15 amino acids. V was shortened by 1 base and J by 4 bases, with 12 bases between the two germline ends. The CDR3 loop reads CASSLGGQQADTQYF. Written as DNA, the CDR3 is TGTGCCAGCAGCTTAGGTGGCCAGCAGGCAGATACGCAGTATTTT.

This clonotype occurred a few times. The V and J genes are TRBV20-1 and TRBJ2-1; perhaps D is TRBD1 or TRBD2 (6 bases each). The CDR3 has 14 amino acids. Trimming cost V 1 base and J 8 bases, with 15 bases left between them. Germline CDR1 is DFQATT and CDR2 is SNEGSKA (reference sequence). The CDR3 nucleotides are TGCAGTGCTAGAGGGCGGGGAAGGGGGTATGAGCAGTTCTTC. It codes for CSARGRGRGYEQFF.

In this sample, this clonotype turned up many times. The rearrangement uses TRBV20-1 and TRBJ2-1; D is unresolved. Germline CDR1 is DFQATT and CDR2 is SNEGSKA (reference sequence). Trimming shortened V by 0 bases and J by 10 bases, and 7 bases separated the two germline ends. There are 11 residues in the CDR3. The CDR3 here is CSARDLGEQFF. Written as DNA, the CDR3 is TGCAGTGCTAGAGATCTGGGGGAGCAGTTCTTC.

This clonotype was seen many times. The chain carries TRBV20-1 and TRBJ2-7; D perhaps matches TRBD1 (5 bases). CDR1 is DFQATT, CDR2 SNEGSKA, per germline (reference sequence). CDR3 size: 13 residues. With 3 bases removed from V and 4 bases from J, the gap between germline ends came to 13 bases. CDR3 in DNA: TGCAGTGCTAGTCGCAGGGTCCAATACGAGCAGTACTTC. Translation gives CSASRRVQYEQYF.

This clonotype was recorded at least ten times. The chain recombines TRBV20-1 with TRBJ2-7, with D possibly TRBD1 on 6 matching bases. The length of the CDR3 is 14 residues. Germline V lookup: CDR1 DFQATT, CDR2 SNEGSKA (reference sequence). Trimming removed 4 bases at V and 2 bases at J, with 15 bases between. The CDR3: CSATPGQPPYEQYF. The CDR3, as DNA: TGCAGTGCTACACCTGGACAGCCACCCTACGAGCAGTACTTC.

V and J are TRBV20-1 and TRBJ2-3; D remains unclear. This CDR3 contains 14 residues. The germline gives CDR1 DFQATT, CDR2 SNEGSKA (reference sequence). V dropped 3 bases and J dropped 1 base, with 11 bases sitting between them. The CDR3: CSARWSTGTDTQYF. Written as DNA, the CDR3 is TGCAGTGCTAGGTGGAGTACTGGCACAGATACGCAGTATTTT.

V and J are TRBV3-1 and TRBJ2-3, with D possibly being TRBD1 (7 bases). Germline lookup yields CDR1 LGHDT and CDR2 YNNKEL (reference sequence). V lost 4 bases and J lost 3, with 17 bases in between. This CDR3 comprises 16 residues. CDR3 coding DNA: TGTGCCAGCAGCCTATCGGACAGGAGGGTAACAGATACGCAGTATTTT. This translates into CASSLSDRRVTDTQYF.

This clonotype was detected many times. This chain connects TRBV5-1 to TRBJ2-1, with 7 bases matching TRBD2. The CDR3 spans 16 residues. V dropped 4 bases and J dropped 2; count of bases not matched to a gene: 9. In germline, CDR1 is SGHRS, CDR2 YFSETQ. CDR3 amino acids: CASSPPRLAAYNEQFF. As DNA, the CDR3 is TGCGCCAGCAGCCCCCCCCGACTAGCCGCCTACAATGAGCAGTTCTTC.

This clonotype was counted at least ten times. The chain uses TRBV7-9 and TRBJ2-1; possibly TRBD1 or TRBD2 for D (6 bases each). The ends were cut back, 1 base at V and 4 bases at J, with 26 bases in the middle. The germline CDR1 and CDR2 sequences are SEHNR and FQNEAQ (reference sequence). This CDR3 region has 20 residues. In DNA, the CDR3 is TGTGCCAGCAGCTTAGTTCCCACTTTCTCCGGGGGCCGGCGTTACAATGAGCAGTTCTTC. Protein: CASSLVPTFSGGRRYNEQFF.

The sample holds many counts of this clonotype. The gene calls are TRBV4-3 and TRBJ2-6; TRBD1 aligns across 8 bases. Trimming cost V 5 bases and J 2 bases; bases outside gene matches: 8. The CDR3 is 17 residues long. Germline V gene data show CDR1 as LGHNA and CDR2 as YSLEER. CDR3 in DNA: TGCGCCAGCAGCTCAAGCGACAGGGGAACTGGGGCCAACGTCCTGACTTTC. Protein product: CASSSSDRGTGANVLTF.

In its sample, this clonotype was seen a few times. J is TRBJ2-3 and V is TRBV20-1, with D tentatively TRBD2 (6 bases). V lost 6 bases and J 1 base, leaving 11 bases between the germline ends. The CDR3 contains 13 residues. CDR1 is DFQATT, CDR2 SNEGSKA, per germline (reference sequence). The CDR3 loop is CSARLGGTDTQYF. Here the CDR3 DNA reads TGCAGTGCCCGACTAGGAGGCACAGATACGCAGTATTTT.

This clonotype was observed many times. This chain connects TRBV6-6 to TRBJ1-1; D is undetermined. CDR1 and CDR2 from the germline V gene are MNHNY and SVGAGI (reference sequence). V lost 2 bases and J lost 1, with 5 bases in between. The CDR3 contains 13 residues. In DNA, the CDR3 is TGTGCCAGCAGTTACGGAGGGAACACTGAAGCTTTCTTT. This codes for CASSYGGNTEAFF.

This clonotype was observed many times. The chain has TRBV12-3 or TRBV12-4 and TRBJ2-3, with TRBD2 matching over 7 bases. After removal of 5 bases from V and 3 bases from J, the junction contained 8 bases not matched to a gene. The CDR3 length is 15 residues. The CDR3 spells CASSPRGSGTDTQYF. CDR3 sequence (DNA): TGTGCCAGCAGTCCTAGGGGTAGCGGGACAGATACGCAGTATTTT.

This clonotype was seen many times. The chain uses TRBV7-8 and TRBJ2-7, with D maybe TRBD2 (6 bases). CDR3 length: 14 amino acids. Germline V gene lookup returns CDR1 SGHVS and CDR2 FQNEAQ. Trimming left V 3 bases short and J 3 bases short, with 12 bases between. The DNA for the CDR3 is TGTGCCAGCAGCTTGGGACTCTTTTACTACGAGCAGTACTTC. It yields the protein CASSLGLFYYEQYF.

This clonotype occurred many times. The chain employs TRBV20-1 and TRBJ1-2, with a tentative D call TRBD1 (6 bases). CDR1 and CDR2 (germline): DFQATT, SNEGSKA (reference sequence). V gave up 6 bases and J gave up 6 bases, with 20 bases separating them. The CDR3 has 14 residues. The CDR3 is CSAPGQGTLNGYTF. Written as DNA, the CDR3 is TGCAGTGCCCCGGGGCAGGGGACCCTTAATGGCTACACCTTC.

This clonotype was found many times. The V and J genes are TRBV27 and TRBJ1-6; no definite D call. V was pared by 2 bases and J by 1 base, with 6 bases between. This CDR3 is built from 15 residues. Germline CDR1 is MNHEY and CDR2 is SMNVEV (reference sequence). The CDR3 is CASSLSGSYNSPLHF. The CDR3 bases are TGTGCCAGCAGTTTAAGCGGGTCCTATAATTCACCCCTCCACTTT.

The chain carries TRBV7-2 and TRBJ1-5, with 7 bases fitting TRBD1. From germline, CDR1 is SGHTA and CDR2 FQGNSA. The trim removed 5 bases at V and 7 bases at J, leaving 8 bases unmatched. The CDR3 consists of 14 residues. CDR3 protein: CASSPTGAHQPQHF. Here the CDR3 DNA reads TGTGCCAGCAGCCCTACAGGGGCTCACCAGCCCCAGCATTTT. Supplemented by reference TRBV7-2 and TRBJ1-5, the full variable domain reads GAGVSQSPSNKVTEKGKDVELRCDPISGHTALYWYRQSLGQGLEFLIYFQGNSAPDKSGLPSDRFSAERTGGSVSTLTIQRTQQEDSAVYLCASSPTGAHQPQHFGDGTRLSIL.

The sample holds many counts of this clonotype. The gene calls are TRBV14 and TRBJ1-6; weak D call: TRBD1 (6 bases). The CDR3 has 16 amino acids. The germline gives CDR1 SGHDN, CDR2 FVKESK. Trimming took off 1 base at V and 3 bases at J, with 10 bases between the two ends. For the CDR3, the DNA is TGTGCCAGCAGCCAAGTAGGGGGGAGCTATAATTCACCCCTCCACTTT. This gives the protein CASSQVGGSYNSPLHF.

This clonotype was seen many times. The chain links TRBV7-2 to TRBJ2-6; D may be TRBD1 or TRBD2 (7 bases each). Germline CDR1 SGHTA, CDR2 FQGNSA. The CDR3 is 16 amino acids. Trimming shortened V by 7 bases and J by 2 bases, and 15 bases separated the two germline ends. The CDR3 reads CASNGQGGAGANVLTF. CDR3 nucleotides: TGTGCCAGCAACGGGCAGGGGGGGGCTGGGGCCAACGTCCTGACTTTC.

This clonotype has at least ten counts. This chain's CDR3 is CAISGTAADTQYF. DNA of the CDR3: TGTGCCATCAGCGGGACAGCGGCAGATACGCAGTATTTT. V and J are TRBV10-3 and TRBJ2-3, with 7 nucleotides matching TRBD1. Germline values: CDR1 ENHRY, CDR2 SYGVKD. V was pared by 6 bases and J by 4 bases, with 4 bases of the junction left unmatched. This CDR3 is 13 amino acids long.

A word on this clonotype: At one of its ends the junction is not consistent with the germline gene, which may arise from a read error. This chain joins TRBV5-1 and TRBJ2-5; 7 nucleotides match TRBD2. Germline loops: CDR1 SGHRS, CDR2 YFSETQ. The CDR3 spans 14 residues. The CDR3 is CAISGDPRRETQYF. Written as DNA, the CDR3 is TGTGCCATCAGCGGGGACCCCCGGCGGGAGACCCAGTACTTC.

On this clonotype itself: The junction does not match germline at one end; this may be a read error. CDR3 protein: CAGRAGTVGPREAFF. CDR3 nucleotide sequence: TGTGCCGGCAGAGCCGGGACAGTGGGACCCAGGGAAGCTTTCTTT. V gene TRBV2 combines with J gene TRBJ1-1; 7 bases are a match to TRBD1. This CDR3 spans 15 amino acids. CDR1 is SNHLY and CDR2 is FYNNEI in the germline V gene.

This clonotype was detected only once. A much larger clone sits a single nucleotide away, making a read error possible. The rearrangement links TRBV28 to TRBJ2-5; no firm D call. With 6 bases removed from V and 7 bases from J, the gap between germline ends came to 6 bases. CDR1 and CDR2 (germline): MDHEN, SYDVKM. This CDR3 has 10 amino acids. The chain's CDR3 is CASRRATQYF. The CDR3 nucleotides read TGTGCCAGCAGACGAGCGACCCAGTACTTC.